This T cell receptor beta chain was sequenced in a study of T-cell reconstitution after alpha-beta-depleted transplantation in children. General study findings and limits: The origin of high day-60 TCRbeta diversity in some patients lay in surviving recipient T cells and thymic progenitors.

A TCRbeta library incorporating unique molecular identifiers was prepared. MiXCR, applied by TCRdb to the PCR reads, yields one record per CDR3 protein. The top ten clones hold 28% of a sample with around 960,000 distinct CDR3 sequences, around 30% of them seen once. Looked up from germline, CDR1 is MGHRA and CDR2 is YSYEKL. The ends were cut back, 4 bases at V and 2 bases at J, with 14 bases in the middle. This CDR3 spans 15 amino acids. This clonotype was observed a few times. No antigen is known for it. The specimen was PBMCs, mostly from graft donor cells, collected 360 days after TCRalphabeta/CD19-depleted stem cell transplant. This receptor was obtained from a boy less than two years old who had a stem cell transplant for SCID, so the T cells may come from the graft donor. The chain joins TRBV4-1 to TRBJ1-2; D is possibly TRBD1 (5 bases). The DNA of the CDR3 is TGCGCCAGCAGCCCCGAGGCAGGGTGGAACTATGGCTACACCTTC. It is translated as CASSPEAGWNYGYTF.